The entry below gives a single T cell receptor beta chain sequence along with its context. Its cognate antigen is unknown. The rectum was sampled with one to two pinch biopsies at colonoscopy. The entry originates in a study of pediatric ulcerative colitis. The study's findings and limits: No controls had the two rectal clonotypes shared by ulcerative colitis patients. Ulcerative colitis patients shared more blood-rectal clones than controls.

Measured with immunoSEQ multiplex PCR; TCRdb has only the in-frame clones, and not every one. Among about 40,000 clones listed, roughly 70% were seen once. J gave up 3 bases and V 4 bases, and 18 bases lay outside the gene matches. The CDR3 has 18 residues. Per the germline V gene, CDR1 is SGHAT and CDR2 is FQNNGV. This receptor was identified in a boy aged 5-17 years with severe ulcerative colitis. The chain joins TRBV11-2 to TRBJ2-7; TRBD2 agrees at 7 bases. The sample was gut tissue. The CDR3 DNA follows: TGTGCCAGCAGCTCTATATCTCGGCAGCGGGGTTTAGACTACGAGCAGTACTTC. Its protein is CASSSISRQRGLDYEQYF.